This entry concerns a single T cell receptor beta chain. V was pared by 8 bases and J by 3 bases, with 8 bases between. Looked up from germline, CDR1 is MNHEY and CDR2 is SVGAGI. The CDR3 consists of 12 residues. The sample comes from a study of CD8+ T cells in alopecia areata. As the sequencing template, cDNA was produced by extracting RNA and reverse transcribing it. Libraries were prepared by immunoSEQ multiplex PCR; TCRdb keeps only in-frame clonotypes and omits some of them. The sample shows 80,000 to 100,000 clones, 35% to 50% of them seen only once. Sequencing used CD4+ T cells sorted from blood. The source is a human donor with alopecia areata. The chain is built from TRBV6-5 and TRBJ1-5; unclear D gene. This chain's CDR3 is CASGRYNQPQHF. The CDR3 DNA is TGTGCCAGCGGACGGTACAATCAGCCCCAGCATTTT.